One sample yielded the 19 T cell receptor beta chains listed below, sequenced in a study of CD8 T cells in ankylosing spondylitis. Study findings and constraints: A TCR beta motif made of 7 to 9 highly homologous variants seemed typical of ankylosing spondylitis blood.

TCRdb processed the 5' RACE reads anew with MiXCR; each CDR3 protein has one entry. The sample carries around 440,000 distinct CDR3 sequences, about 15% recorded once. Their specific antigens are unknown. Specimen: blood, either unsorted or a sorted T cell fraction (not recorded which). These receptors all come from a male donor with ankylosing spondylitis.

This clonotype turned up a few times. The gene calls are TRBV12-3 or TRBV12-4 and TRBJ1-1; D possibly corresponds to TRBD1 (5 bases). Trimming left V 3 bases short and J 3 bases short, with 14 bases between. The CDR3 contains 15 residues. The DNA for the CDR3 is TGTGCCAGCAGTTTTCGCCGGGGACTTTACACTGAAGCTTTCTTT. Amino acid sequence: CASSFRRGLYTEAFF.

The genes are TRBV5-4 and TRBJ2-6; perhaps TRBD1 as D (5 bases). This CDR3 comprises 16 residues. The germline gives CDR1 SGHNT, CDR2 YYREEE (reference sequence). V lost 0 bases and J lost 4, with 11 bases in between. CDR3 in amino acids: CASSLALGLGANVLTF. As DNA, the CDR3 is TGTGCCAGCAGCTTGGCCTTGGGGCTAGGGGCCAACGTCCTGACTTTC. Supplemented by reference TRBV5-4 and TRBJ2-6, the full variable domain reads ETGVTQSPTHLIKTRGQQVTLRCSSQSGHNTVSWYQQALGQGPQFIFQYYREEENGRGNFPPRFSGLQFPNYSSELNVNALELDDSALYLCASSLALGLGANVLTFGAGSRLTVL.

This clonotype has ten or more counts. The rearrangement uses TRBV6-6 and TRBJ2-3, with D unresolved. CDR1 MNHNY and CDR2 SVGAGI come from the germline V gene (reference sequence). V lost 9 bases and J lost 4, with 14 bases in between. The CDR3 has 13 amino acids. As DNA, the CDR3 is TGTGCCAGTCAATCGATGGGCGCAGATACGCAGTATTTT. Amino acid sequence: CASQSMGADTQYF.

This clonotype was picked up a small number of times. This rearrangement joins TRBV6-1 to TRBJ2-5; 7 nucleotides align to TRBD2. Germline trimming cut 7 bases from V and 5 bases from J; bases unmatched to any gene: 10. The CDR3 loop spans 14 amino acids. CDR1 is MNHNS and CDR2 is SASEGT in the germline V gene. CDR3 sequence reads: CASTSGVGGETQYF. Written as DNA, the CDR3 is TGTGCCAGCACCTCCGGGGTCGGGGGGGAGACCCAGTACTTC.

This clonotype was counted a few times. The chain carries TRBV20-1 and TRBJ1-2, with 7 bases lining up with TRBD1. Germline CDR1 and CDR2: DFQATT and SNEGSKA (reference sequence). The CDR3 runs to 14 residues. Unmatched junction bases numbered 11, after V lost 6 bases and J lost 4 bases. The DNA of the CDR3 is TGCAGTGCGAGTCCCGGGACAGAGCCCTATGGCTACACCTTC. It yields the protein CSASPGTEPYGYTF.

This clonotype was observed many times. The rearrangement joins TRBV7-2 to TRBJ2-5; D gene unclear. CDR1 SGHTA and CDR2 FQGNSA come from the germline V gene. This CDR3 spans 14 amino acids. The V and J ends lost 1 base and 0 bases respectively, with 6 bases between them. The CDR3 here is CASSLVRYQETQYF. The CDR3 DNA reads TGTGCCAGCAGCTTAGTTCGATACCAAGAGACCCAGTACTTC.

Ten or more counts support this clonotype. V is TRBV4-1 and J is TRBJ2-5, with 9 bases identical to TRBD1. Germline CDR1 MGHRA, CDR2 YSYEKL. V lost 0 bases, J lost 2 bases, and 4 bases stayed unmatched. The CDR3 runs to 16 residues. CDR3 amino acids: CASSQDWDRVQETQYF. The DNA for the CDR3 is TGCGCCAGCAGCCAAGATTGGGACAGGGTTCAAGAGACCCAGTACTTC.

This clonotype was found many times. This chain connects TRBV20-1 to TRBJ2-1; weak D call: TRBD2 (6 bases). Germline-derived CDR1 and CDR2 are DFQATT and SNEGSKA (reference sequence). The CDR3 has 15 residues. Trimming took off 2 bases at V and 1 base at J, with 12 bases between the two ends. CDR3: CSARRQEGSYNEQFF. CDR3 sequence (DNA): TGCAGTGCTAGACGGCAGGAGGGGTCCTACAATGAGCAGTTCTTC.

This clonotype was counted only a few times. V usage is TRBV20-1 and J usage is TRBJ2-3; D uncertain. The length of the CDR3 is 12 residues. Germline CDR1 DFQATT, CDR2 SNEGSKA (reference sequence). The CDR3 DNA reads TGCACCGCAGGACCGCGGAGCGATACGCAGTATTTT. Residues: CTAGPRSDTQYF.

In this sample, this clonotype turned up a few times. CDR3 sequence reads: CASSLSGGQSYNEQFF. The CDR3 bases are TGCGCCAGCAGCTTGTCGGGCGGACAGAGCTACAATGAGCAGTTCTTC. The chain links TRBV5-1 to TRBJ2-1, with TRBD1 as a possible D gene (6 bases). Trimming removed 1 base at V and 3 bases at J, with 14 bases between. CDR3 length: 16 amino acids. Germline V gene data show CDR1 as SGHRS and CDR2 as YFSETQ. The variable domain in full, with the rest retrieved from reference TRBV5-1 and TRBJ2-1, is KAGVTQTPRYLIKTRGQQVTLSCSPISGHRSVSWYQQTPGQGLQFLFEYFSETQRNKGNFPGRFSGRQFSNSRSEMNVSTLELGDSALYLCASSLSGGQSYNEQFFGPGTRLTVL.

The CDR3 region is CSAKLGTSGGQETQYF. The DNA of the CDR3 is TGCAGTGCTAAGTTAGGGACTAGCGGGGGGCAAGAGACCCAGTACTTC. The chain employs TRBV20-1 and TRBJ2-5; TRBD2 matches at 15 bases. Germline V CDR1 and CDR2: DFQATT, SNEGSKA (reference sequence). The CDR3 totals 16 residues. V lost 4 bases to trimming and J lost 2 bases; unmatched junction nucleotides: 5.

This clonotype has only a few counts. V gene TRBV6-1 combines with J gene TRBJ2-6, with D tentatively TRBD1 (5 bases). This CDR3 contains 15 residues. Trimming removed 6 bases from V and 2 bases from J, with 11 bases in between. Germline CDR1 MNHNS, CDR2 SASEGT. The CDR3 here is CASRAAGTGANVLTF. Written as DNA, the CDR3 is TGTGCCAGCAGAGCCGCAGGGACTGGGGCCAACGTCCTGACTTTC.

V gene TRBV28 combines with J gene TRBJ2-3; perhaps TRBD2 as D (6 bases). Per germline, CDR1 MDHEN and CDR2 SYDVKM. This CDR3 has 12 amino acids. Trimming removed 4 bases from V and 5 bases from J, with 7 bases in between. The CDR3, as DNA: TGTGCCAGCAGTTCCGGGGGAGATACGCAGTATTTT. Its translation: CASSSGGDTQYF.

J is TRBJ1-1 and V is TRBV4-1, with D perhaps matching TRBD1 (6 bases). Trimming shortened V by 4 bases and J by 2 bases, and 23 bases separated the two germline ends. The CDR3 spans 18 residues. Per germline, CDR1 MGHRA and CDR2 YSYEKL. CDR3 DNA sequence: TGCGCCAGCAGCCCTAACCCCTTGCGGGGGCCGGGAAACACTGAAGCTTTCTTT. Encoded protein: CASSPNPLRGPGNTEAFF.

The chain employs TRBV9 and TRBJ2-2; 10 positions match TRBD2. Losses at the gene ends were 3 bases for V and 4 bases for J; bases not matched to a gene: 6. CDR1 SGDLS and CDR2 YYNGEE come from the germline V gene. The CDR3 extends over 16 amino acids. CDR3 sequence reads: CASSAPGLATTGELFF. The DNA of the CDR3 is TGTGCCAGCAGCGCCCCGGGACTAGCGACCACCGGGGAGCTGTTTTTT.

This clonotype was seen only a few times. The rearrangement joins TRBV20-1 to TRBJ2-1; D tentatively fits TRBD1 or TRBD2 (6 bases each). V dropped 6 bases and J dropped 4 bases, with 10 bases sitting between them. Germline assignment: CDR1 DFQATT and CDR2 SNEGSKA (reference sequence). There are 12 residues in the CDR3. CDR3 bases: TGCAGTGCAAGGGGGGCGTACAATGAGCAGTTCTTC. As protein: CSARGAYNEQFF.

This clonotype was observed many times. The chain couples TRBV4-2 to TRBJ1-2; maybe TRBD1 (5 bases). CDR1 LGHNA and CDR2 YNFKEQ come from the germline V gene. This CDR3 comprises 14 residues. V lost 4 bases and J lost 2, with 11 bases in between. In DNA form, the CDR3 reads TGTGCCAGCAGCCTTGAAACAGGCAACTATGGCTACACCTTC. Translated: CASSLETGNYGYTF.

The V and J genes are TRBV6-1 and TRBJ1-6; 9 nucleotides line up with TRBD1. V dropped 6 bases and J dropped 7; count of bases not matched to a gene: 10. Per the germline V gene, CDR1 is MNHNS and CDR2 is SASEGT. The CDR3 covers 16 residues. CDR3 region: CASSPAGTGKNSPLHF. The CDR3 bases are TGTGCCAGCAGCCCCGCCGGGACAGGGAAGAATTCACCCCTCCACTTT.

V is TRBV5-1 and J is TRBJ2-7, with a weak D call TRBD2 (5 bases). The CDR3 consists of 17 residues. The V and J ends lost 6 bases and 4 bases respectively, with 26 bases between them. Germline V gene lookup returns CDR1 SGHRS and CDR2 YFSETQ. The CDR3 region is CASTARRNSATRYEQYF. CDR3 sequence (DNA): TGCGCCAGCACGGCTCGACGTAATAGCGCAACTAGGTACGAGCAGTACTTC.